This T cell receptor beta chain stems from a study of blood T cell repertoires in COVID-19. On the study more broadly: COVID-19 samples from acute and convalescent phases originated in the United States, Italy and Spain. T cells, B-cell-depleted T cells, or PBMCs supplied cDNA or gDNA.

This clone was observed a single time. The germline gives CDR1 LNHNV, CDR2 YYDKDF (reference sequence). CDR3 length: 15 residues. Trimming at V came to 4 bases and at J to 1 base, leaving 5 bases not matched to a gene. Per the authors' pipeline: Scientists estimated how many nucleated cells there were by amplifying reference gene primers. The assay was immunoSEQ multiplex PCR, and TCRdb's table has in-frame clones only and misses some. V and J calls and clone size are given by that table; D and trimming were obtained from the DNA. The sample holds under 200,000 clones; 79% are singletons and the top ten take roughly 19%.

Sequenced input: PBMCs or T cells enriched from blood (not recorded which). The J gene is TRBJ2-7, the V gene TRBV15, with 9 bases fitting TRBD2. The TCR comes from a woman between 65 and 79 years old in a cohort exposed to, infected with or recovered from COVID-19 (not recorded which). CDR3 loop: CATSMGLAGSYEQYF. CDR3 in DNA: TGTGCCACCAGCATGGGGCTAGCGGGGTCCTACGAGCAGTACTTC. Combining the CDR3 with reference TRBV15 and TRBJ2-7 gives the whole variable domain DAMVIQNPRYQVTQFGKPVTLSCSQTLNHNVMYWYQQKSSQAPKLLFHYYDKDFNNEADTPDNFQSRRPNTSFCFLDIRSPGLGDTAMYLCATSMGLAGSYEQYFGPGTRLTVT.